The clone carrying this T cell receptor beta chain occurred many times. This record belongs to a study of regulatory T cells in long-lasting Graves disease. Time point defined: newly diagnosed GD, antithyroid drugs for less than 3 months. RNA extracted from PBMCs served as the sequencing template. This CDR3 spans 15 amino acids. Germline-derived CDR1 and CDR2 are LGHDT and YNNKEL (reference sequence). Trimming took 0 bases from V and 3 from J, leaving 10 bases between them. Combining iRepertoire HTBI primers with Arm-PCR of CDR3 regions, the authors built TCR beta libraries. TCRdb re-called the multiplex PCR reads through MiXCR, storing one row per CDR3 protein. The repertoire holds a few hundred thousand distinct CDR3 sequences, with roughly 12% as singletons. The sample also formed part of further work on T cells in Graves' hyperthyroidism and ophthalmopathy. That publication notes: Stable hyperthyroidism: no ophthalmopathy progression over 18 months of follow-up.

This receptor was obtained from a man aged 25-45 years with Graves disease. The rearrangement links TRBV3-1 to TRBJ2-3; TRBD1 is a possible D gene (6 bases). The sequences come from peripheral blood mononuclear cells (PBMCs), collected at new diagnosis, from a patient treated with antithyroid drugs. CDR3 loop: CASSQDRTVTDTQYF. For the CDR3, the DNA is TGTGCCAGCAGCCAAGACCGGACAGTTACAGATACGCAGTATTTT.